A selection of T cell receptor beta chains follows, all from one sample in a study of neurological immune-mediated disorders. One entry per CDR3 protein, called by TCRdb with MiXCR from the 5' RACE reads. The sample yields some 10,000 distinct CDR3 sequences, under 25% seen once. Sequencing was carried out using CD8+ T cells from blood. These receptors all come from a woman aged 55-69 years with HTLV-1-associated myelopathy (HAM/TSP). CDR3s include the opening cysteine and the closing phenylalanine or tryptophan. Each record gives: J gene, V gene, CDR3 protein.

TRBJ2-7,TRBV9,CASSPLSTGAHEQYF
TRBJ2-7,TRBV5-1,CASSFQGAPHEQYF
TRBJ2-7,TRBV6-5,CASSLRGGGPPGEQYF
TRBJ2-7,TRBV7-6,CANCPGQGAYEQYF
TRBJ1-1,TRBV20-1,CSARGNGRSNTEAFF
TRBJ2-1,TRBV6-5,CASSPGLNSGQFF
TRBJ1-5,TRBV12-3/TRBV12-4,CASSPRLPDRENQPQHF
TRBJ2-5,TRBV11-3,CASSLTPSQGETQYF
TRBJ2-1,TRBV21-1,CASSKVHQRTNEQFF
TRBJ2-1,TRBV9,CASSVGYNEQFF
TRBJ2-1,TRBV6-5,CASSPAGAANEQFF
TRBJ2-1,TRBV7-8,CASLLANNEQFF
TRBJ2-7,TRBV20-1,CSARTSGGTSYEQYF
TRBJ2-7,TRBV20-1,CSARAERDAYEQYF
TRBJ1-5,TRBV20-1,CSASVDASNQPQHF
TRBJ2-1,TRBV5-5,CASSFYICSAPDSGLENNEQFF